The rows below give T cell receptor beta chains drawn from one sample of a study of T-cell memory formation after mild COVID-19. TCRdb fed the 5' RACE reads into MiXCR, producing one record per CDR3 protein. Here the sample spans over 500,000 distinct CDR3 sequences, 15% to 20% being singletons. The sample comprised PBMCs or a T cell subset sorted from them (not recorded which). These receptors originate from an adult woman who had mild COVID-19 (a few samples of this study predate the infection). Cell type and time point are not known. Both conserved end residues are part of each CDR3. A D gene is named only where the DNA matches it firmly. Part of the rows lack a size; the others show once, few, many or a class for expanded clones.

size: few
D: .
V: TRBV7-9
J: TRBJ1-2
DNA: TGTGCCAGCAGCTTAGACGGGGGCTCCTATGGCTACACCTTC
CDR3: CASSLDGGSYGYTF

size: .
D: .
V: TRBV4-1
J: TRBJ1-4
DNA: TGCGCCAGCAGCCTGGCTGAATTGGGGGAAGATGAAAAACTGTTTTTT
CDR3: CASSLAELGEDEKLFF

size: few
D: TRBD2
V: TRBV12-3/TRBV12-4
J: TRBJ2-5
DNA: TGTGCCAGCAGCCTTCATAGCGGGGGGAGAAAAAAGACCCAGTACTTC
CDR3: CASSLHSGGRKKTQYF

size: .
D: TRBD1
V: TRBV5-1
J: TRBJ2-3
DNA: TGCGCCAGCAGCGTGGACAGGCCCACAGATACGCAGTATTTT
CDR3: CASSVDRPTDTQYF

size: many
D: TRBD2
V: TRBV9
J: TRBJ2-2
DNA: TGTGCCAGCAGCGAGGCCGGGAGGGACACCGGGGAGCTGTTTTTT
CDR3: CASSEAGRDTGELFF

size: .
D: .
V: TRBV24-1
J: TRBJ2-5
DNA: TGTGCCACCTCCCCGGACCCAACTGGAGAGACCCAGTACTTC
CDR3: CATSPDPTGETQYF

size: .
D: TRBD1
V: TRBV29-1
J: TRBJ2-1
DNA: TGCAGCGTACCAGGGGACAGGTCCATCTACAATGAGCAGTTCTTC
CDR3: CSVPGDRSIYNEQFF

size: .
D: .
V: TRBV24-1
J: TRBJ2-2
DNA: TGTGCCACCAGTGACCTCGGGACCGTCAACACCGGGGAGCTGTTTTTT
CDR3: CATSDLGTVNTGELFF

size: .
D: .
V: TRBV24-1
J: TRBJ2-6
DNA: TGTGCCACCAGTGATTTGAGTGGGGCCAACGTCCTGACTTTC
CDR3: CATSDLSGANVLTF

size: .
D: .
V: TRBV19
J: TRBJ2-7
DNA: TGTGCCAGTAGTATGGGGGGTCCATCCGAGCAGTACTTC
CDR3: CASSMGGPSEQYF

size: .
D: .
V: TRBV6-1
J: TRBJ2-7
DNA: TGTGCCAGCGGCCGAATAGGGGGATACGAGCAGTACTTC
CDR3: CASGRIGGYEQYF

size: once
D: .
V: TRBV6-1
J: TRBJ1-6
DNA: TGTGCCAGCAGTGAAACAGGGAACGGTAATTCACCCCTCCACTTT
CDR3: CASSETGNGNSPLHF

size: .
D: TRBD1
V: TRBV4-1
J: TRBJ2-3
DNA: TGCGCCAGCAGACAAGATGCCCGCGGACAGGGGAGGACAGATACGCAGTATTTT
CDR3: CASRQDARGQGRTDTQYF

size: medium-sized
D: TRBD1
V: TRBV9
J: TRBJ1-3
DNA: TGTGCCAGCAGCGTAGACACAGGGGGTACTGGAAACACCATATATTTT
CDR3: CASSVDTGGTGNTIYF

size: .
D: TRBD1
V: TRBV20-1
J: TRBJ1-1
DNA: TGCAGTGCAAGGGGACAGTTTAACACTGAAGCTTTCTTT
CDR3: CSARGQFNTEAFF

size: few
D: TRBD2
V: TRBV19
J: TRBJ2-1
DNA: TGTGCCAGTAGTCAACTAGCGGGAGTCTTCAATGAGCAGTTCTTC
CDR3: CASSQLAGVFNEQFF

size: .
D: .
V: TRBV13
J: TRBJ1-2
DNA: TGTGCCAGCAGCAATCAGGCAGCGGGAAACTATGGCTACACCTTC
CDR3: CASSNQAAGNYGYTF

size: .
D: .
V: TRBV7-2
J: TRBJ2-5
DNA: TGTGCCAGCAGCTTAGTCGGAGTTGGGGTTCAAGAGACCCAGTACTTC
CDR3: CASSLVGVGVQETQYF

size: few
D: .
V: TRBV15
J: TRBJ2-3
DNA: TGTGCCACCAGCAGAGGAGCAGCGTTGGGAGATACGCAGTATTTT
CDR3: CATSRGAALGDTQYF

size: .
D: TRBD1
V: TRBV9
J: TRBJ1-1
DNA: TGTGCCAGCAGCGTAGCTGGGCAGGGGGCGACGGGCACTGAAGCTTTCTTT
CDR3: CASSVAGQGATGTEAFF

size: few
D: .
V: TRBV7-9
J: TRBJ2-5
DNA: TGTGCCAGCATCCCAGTATTACAAGAGACCCAGTACTTC
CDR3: CASIPVLQETQYF

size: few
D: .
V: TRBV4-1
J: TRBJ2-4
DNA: TGCGCCAGCAGCCACCCTACTGGCAAAAACATTCAGTACTTC
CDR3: CASSHPTGKNIQYF

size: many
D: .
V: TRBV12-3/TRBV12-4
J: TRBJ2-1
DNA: TGTGCCAGCAGACAACTAGCTAAAGCGGCCTACAATGAGCAGTTCTTC
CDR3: CASRQLAKAAYNEQFF

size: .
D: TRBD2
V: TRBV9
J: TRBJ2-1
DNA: TGTGCCAGCAGCTCACCTCTAGCGGGAGGGTACAATGAGCAGTTCTTC
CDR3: CASSSPLAGGYNEQFF

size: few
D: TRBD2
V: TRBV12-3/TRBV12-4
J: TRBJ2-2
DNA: TGTGCCAGCAGTTTAAGGCTAGCGGGCGTCACCGGGGAGCTGTTTTTT
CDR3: CASSLRLAGVTGELFF